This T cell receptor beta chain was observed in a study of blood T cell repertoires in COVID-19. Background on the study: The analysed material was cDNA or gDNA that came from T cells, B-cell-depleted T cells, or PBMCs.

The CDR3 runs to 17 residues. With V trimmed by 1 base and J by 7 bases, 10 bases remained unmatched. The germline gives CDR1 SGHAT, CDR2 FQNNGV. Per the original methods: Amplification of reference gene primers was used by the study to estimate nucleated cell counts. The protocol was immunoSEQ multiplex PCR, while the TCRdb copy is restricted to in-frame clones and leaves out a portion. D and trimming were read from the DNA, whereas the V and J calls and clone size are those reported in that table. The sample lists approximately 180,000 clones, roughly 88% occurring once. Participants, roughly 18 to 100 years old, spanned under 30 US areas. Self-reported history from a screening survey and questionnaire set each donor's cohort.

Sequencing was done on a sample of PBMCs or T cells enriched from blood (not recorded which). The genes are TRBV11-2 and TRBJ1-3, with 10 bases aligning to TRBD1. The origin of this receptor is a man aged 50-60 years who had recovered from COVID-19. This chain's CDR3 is CASSLAGTGVKGNTIYF. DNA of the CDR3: TGTGCCAGCAGCTTAGCCGGGACAGGGGTGAAGGGTAACACCATATATTTT.